The rows below give T cell receptor beta chains drawn from one sample of a study of cytomegalovirus exposure and HLA in healthy donors. Sequencing used immunoSEQ multiplex PCR; TCRdb keeps in-frame clones, though not all of them. This table holds about 56,000 clones, around 93% found once. The material sequenced was PBMCs. Receptors originate from a woman aged 18-35 years in good health and CMV-seropositive. CDR3s include the opening cysteine and the closing phenylalanine or tryptophan. A D gene is named only where the DNA matches it firmly. Expanded clones are given a class, and other clones once, few, many or no size at all.

cdr3_aa | cdr3_nt | j_call | v_call | d_call | clone_size
CASKTTGGQETQYF | TGTGCCAGCAAAACAACAGGGGGCCAAGAGACCCAGTACTTC | TRBJ2-5 | TRBV27 | TRBD1 | once
CASSLDRVNSPLHF | TGTGCCAGCAGCCTGGACAGGGTTAATTCACCCCTCCACTTT | TRBJ1-6 | TRBV2 | TRBD1 | -
CASSPLRGGVYTDTQYF | TGTGCCAGCAGCCCGCTGAGGGGGGGGGTTTACACAGATACGCAGTATTTT | TRBJ2-3 | TRBV9 | - | -
CASSDGGGGNQPQHF | TGTGCCAGCAGTGACGGTGGAGGTGGCAATCAGCCCCAGCATTTT | TRBJ1-5 | TRBV6-1 | - | -
CASRSGQGPREQYF | TGTGCCAGCAGATCCGGACAGGGTCCGAGAGAGCAGTACTTC | TRBJ2-7 | TRBV6-5 | TRBD1 | -
CASSFHSGGAGNEQFF | TGTGCCAGCAGTTTCCATAGCGGGGGGGCGGGGAATGAGCAGTTCTTC | TRBJ2-1 | TRBV6-5 | TRBD2 | -
CASSIPLPGAGGQPQHF | TGTGCCAGTAGTATCCCTCTGCCCGGGGCCGGGGGTCAGCCCCAGCATTTT | TRBJ1-5 | TRBV19 | - | -
CASKDSEDRAFF | TGCGCCAGTAAAGACAGTGAAGATAGAGCTTTCTTT | TRBJ1-1 | TRBV10-1 | - | few
CASSYSAKNIQYF | TGTGCCAGCAGTTACTCGGCCAAAAACATTCAGTACTTC | TRBJ2-4 | TRBV27 | - | once
CASSADSFNYGYTF | TGTGCCAGCAGCGCCGACAGCTTTAACTATGGCTACACCTTC | TRBJ1-2 | TRBV7-2 | - | -
CASSYSQYSNQPQHF | TGTGCCAGCAGTTACTCACAATATAGCAATCAGCCCCAGCATTTT | TRBJ1-5 | TRBV6-5 | - | -
CASSLDDRPMMAEAFF | TGTGCCAGCAGCTTAGATGACAGGCCCATGATGGCTGAAGCTTTCTTT | TRBJ1-1 | TRBV5-5 | - | -
CASKPRPLTYEQYF | TGTGCCAGCAAGCCCCGCCCCCTGACCTACGAGCAGTACTTC | TRBJ2-7 | TRBV27 | - | -
CASSFRDNSPLHF | TGTGCCAGCAGCTTCCGGGATAATTCACCCCTCCACTTT | TRBJ1-6 | TRBV7-2 | - | -
CASILQGAFNEQFF | TGCGCCAGCATATTACAGGGGGCTTTTAATGAGCAGTTCTTC | TRBJ2-1 | TRBV10-1 | TRBD1 | few
CASSQDRVGNEQFF | TGCGCCAGCAGCCAAGACAGGGTAGGGAATGAGCAGTTCTTC | TRBJ2-1 | TRBV4-3 | - | once
CASSQDFLQTYNSPLHF | TGCGCCAGCAGCCAAGATTTTCTCCAGACTTATAATTCACCCCTCCACTTT | TRBJ1-6 | TRBV4-3 | - | -
CASSVTGLGGYTF | TGTGCCAGCAGCGTTACAGGGTTGGGTGGCTACACCTTC | TRBJ1-2 | TRBV7-9 | - | -
CASSSLGEHQETQYF | TGTGCCAGCAGCTCCCTCGGGGAACACCAAGAGACCCAGTACTTC | TRBJ2-5 | TRBV7-9 | - | -
CASSRITGGDEKLFF | TGTGCCAGCAGCCGGATCACAGGGGGGGACGAAAAACTGTTTTTT | TRBJ1-4 | TRBV11-2 | TRBD1 | -
CAWSVKSYSNQPQHF | TGTGCCTGGAGTGTAAAGAGTTATAGCAATCAGCCCCAGCATTTT | TRBJ1-5 | TRBV30 | - | -
CAISELAGNSYEQYF | TGTGCCATCAGTGAATTGGCAGGGAATTCCTACGAGCAGTACTTC | TRBJ2-7 | TRBV10-3 | - | -
CASSSGLVGETQYF | TGCGCCAGCAGCTCGGGACTAGTCGGGGAGACCCAGTACTTC | TRBJ2-5 | TRBV5-1 | TRBD2 | -
CASRPYLAGNTGELFF | TGCGCCAGCAGGCCTTATTTAGCGGGGAACACCGGGGAGCTGTTTTTT | TRBJ2-2 | TRBV4-3 | TRBD2 | -
CASSQRDFRDSGEKLFF | TGCGCCAGCAGCCAACGAGACTTCAGGGATTCGGGTGAAAAACTGTTTTTT | TRBJ1-4 | TRBV4-1 | - | -
CASTRRQVGNEKLFF | TGCGCCAGCACCAGAAGACAGGTGGGGAATGAAAAACTGTTTTTT | TRBJ1-4 | TRBV10-1 | - | -
CASRQPQGADTGELFF | TGTGCCAGCAGACAGCCCCAGGGGGCGGACACCGGGGAGCTGTTTTTT | TRBJ2-2 | TRBV27 | TRBD1 | -
CASSEILGTSQDNEQFF | TGTGCCAGCAGTGAAATATTAGGGACATCGCAAGACAATGAGCAGTTCTTC | TRBJ2-1 | TRBV2 | - | -
CASVLLAGGNEQFF | TGTGCCAGCGTGTTACTAGCGGGGGGAAATGAGCAGTTCTTC | TRBJ2-1 | TRBV7-9 | TRBD2 | -
CTSSHTSGGETQYF | TGCACCAGCAGCCACACTAGCGGGGGAGAGACCCAGTACTTC | TRBJ2-5 | TRBV1 | - | -
CASSYQGAVGYTF | TGTGCCAGCAGTTACCAAGGGGCCGTTGGCTACACCTTC | TRBJ1-2 | TRBV6-5 | - | many
CASSTDRDGYTF | TGTGCCAGCAGTACCGACAGGGATGGCTACACCTTC | TRBJ1-2 | TRBV28 | TRBD1 | -
CASSPGQEVTEAFF | TGCGCCAGCAGCCCTGGACAGGAAGTCACTGAAGCTTTCTTT | TRBJ1-1 | TRBV5-1 | TRBD1 | -
CASSAQTSLISNQPQHF | TGTGCCAGCAGTGCCCAGACTAGCCTGATCAGCAATCAGCCCCAGCATTTT | TRBJ1-5 | TRBV6-1 | - | -
CATLTGGGSYEQYF | TGTGCCACCTTGACAGGGGGCGGCTCCTACGAGCAGTACTTC | TRBJ2-7 | TRBV28 | TRBD1 | -
CASSQGQGANEQYF | TGTGCCAGCAGCCAAGGACAGGGGGCCAACGAGCAGTACTTC | TRBJ2-7 | TRBV5-4 | TRBD1 | -
CASSPGQKAGELFF | TGCGCCAGCAGTCCGGGACAGAAGGCCGGGGAGCTGTTTTTT | TRBJ2-2 | TRBV10-1 | TRBD1 | -
CAYRDRGYEQYF | TGTGCCTACCGGGACAGGGGGTACGAGCAGTACTTC | TRBJ2-7 | TRBV30 | TRBD1 | -
CASSVWTGNSPLHF | TGTGCCAGCAGTGTCTGGACAGGGAATTCACCCCTCCACTTT | TRBJ1-6 | TRBV2 | TRBD1 | -
CASSPLSAREAFF | TGTGCCAGCAGTCCTCTCAGCGCGAGGGAAGCTTTCTTT | TRBJ1-1 | TRBV28 | - | -
CASSLYLAGGTDTQYF | TGTGCCAGCAGTTTATACTTAGCGGGGGGCACAGATACGCAGTATTTT | TRBJ2-3 | TRBV27 | TRBD2 | -
CASSNRDSNQPQHF | TGTGCCAGCAGCAACAGGGATAGCAATCAGCCCCAGCATTTT | TRBJ1-5 | TRBV6-1 | - | -
CASSEWGAGNQPQHF | TGTGCCAGCAGTGAATGGGGAGCGGGCAATCAGCCCCAGCATTTT | TRBJ1-5 | TRBV6-1 | - | -
CASSLERGPGYTF | TGTGCCAGCAGCTTAGAGAGGGGGCCTGGCTACACCTTC | TRBJ1-2 | TRBV11-2 | TRBD1 | -
CSVTWTIQETQYF | TGCAGCGTCACGTGGACTATTCAAGAGACCCAGTACTTC | TRBJ2-5 | TRBV29-1 | - | -
CASSKRQGGFGTNTEAFF | TGTGCCAGCAGTAAAAGACAGGGGGGATTCGGTACAAACACTGAAGCTTTCTTT | TRBJ1-1 | TRBV27 | TRBD1 | -